This is a list of T cell receptor beta chains from one sample in a study of post-analysis software for immune sequencing data. TCRdb re-called the PCR reads through MiXCR, storing one row per CDR3 protein. The table includes 820,000 or so distinct CDR3 sequences, roughly 50% detected once. Sequencing used blood. The source of these receptors is a girl aged 10 to 17 with multiple sclerosis. Each CDR3 is given with its conserved first and last residue. D genes are given only for firm matches. Size values are once, few and many counts, or a class for expanded clones, and some rows have none.

clone size,D gene,V gene,J gene,CDR3 DNA,CDR3 protein
.,.,TRBV12-3/TRBV12-4,TRBJ2-7,TGTGCCAGCAGTGGGGAATACTCCTACGAGCAGTACTTC,CASSGEYSYEQYF
few,.,TRBV6-5,TRBJ2-3,TGTGCCAGCAGTTACGCCCTAATGGGTACGCAGTATTTT,CASSYALMGTQYF
.,.,TRBV6-6,TRBJ2-1,TGTGCCAGCAGTTGGAACAGGGAGTACAATGAGCAGTTCTTC,CASSWNREYNEQFF
.,.,TRBV12-3/TRBV12-4,TRBJ2-1,TGTGCCAGCAGTTTTTGGCGTGATGAGCAGTTCTTC,CASSFWRDEQFF
.,.,TRBV7-3,TRBJ2-7,TGTGCCAGCAGCCCATCCTCGGGTGGCGAGCAGTACTTC,CASSPSSGGEQYF
.,.,TRBV20-1,TRBJ2-5,TGCAGTGCTAGAGGTTTGAAACCAAAGGCAGAGACCCAGTACTTC,CSARGLKPKAETQYF
.,TRBD2,TRBV5-1,TRBJ2-1,TGCGCCAGCAGCCCCGGGGAAGCGGGAAGACACAATGAGCAGTTCTTC,CASSPGEAGRHNEQFF
once,TRBD1,TRBV28,TRBJ1-2,TGTGCCAGCAGAGCTCGACAGGGGGCGTTTGGCTACACCTTC,CASRARQGAFGYTF
few,.,TRBV7-6,TRBJ1-5,TGTGCCAGCAGCCCCGGAGAAAATCAGCCCCAGCATTTT,CASSPGENQPQHF
.,TRBD1,TRBV9,TRBJ1-2,TGTGCCAGCAGCGTAGCTCCGGGGGACAGTCTTAACTATGGCTACACCTTC,CASSVAPGDSLNYGYTF
.,TRBD2,TRBV5-1,TRBJ2-1,TGCGCCAGCAGCCAAGGCGGGAGGAATGAGCAGTTCTTC,CASSQGGRNEQFF
.,.,TRBV6-5,TRBJ1-2,TGTGCCAGCAGTAACAGGGAAGGCTACACCTTC,CASSNREGYTF
.,.,TRBV20-1,TRBJ2-4,TGCAGTGCTAGGGGCTACAAAAACATTCAGTACTTC,CSARGYKNIQYF
.,.,TRBV15,TRBJ1-1,TGTGCCACCAGCAGCCTAATGAACACTGAAGCTTTCTTT,CATSSLMNTEAFF
.,TRBD2,TRBV4-1,TRBJ2-2,TGCGCCAGCAGCCAAGGGTTGGGACTACCACCCGGGGAGCTGTTTTTT,CASSQGLGLPPGELFF
few,TRBD2,TRBV5-1,TRBJ2-3,TGCGCCAGCAGCTGGGTTGGGACTAGCGGGTCAGATACGCAGTATTTT,CASSWVGTSGSDTQYF
few,TRBD2,TRBV9,TRBJ2-5,TGTGCCAGCAGCGTAGGAGCTAGCGGGAGGGGAGAGACCCAGTACTTC,CASSVGASGRGETQYF
once,.,TRBV5-1,TRBJ2-7,TGCGCCAGCAGCTCGACAGTCCACGAGCAGTACTTC,CASSSTVHEQYF
once,.,TRBV9,TRBJ2-7,TGTGCCAGCAGCGTAGCCCCCCTGGACGGATCCTACGAGCAGTACTTC,CASSVAPLDGSYEQYF
.,TRBD2,TRBV5-1,TRBJ2-3,TGCGCCAGCAGCTCCAGCGGGATTAGCACAGATACGCAGTATTTT,CASSSSGISTDTQYF
few,.,TRBV7-3,TRBJ2-6,TGTGCCAGCAGCTCCCGGGGTGGCGGGGGCCATTCTGGGGCCAACGTCCTGACTTTC,CASSSRGGGGHSGANVLTF
.,.,TRBV7-2,TRBJ1-5,TGTGCCAGCAGCCTCCGGACGGGGGGAGATCAGCCCCAGCATTTT,CASSLRTGGDQPQHF
.,TRBD2,TRBV5-1,TRBJ2-7,TGCGCCAGCAGCTTGGCAACCGGGACTAGCGGAGGATACGAGCAGTACTTC,CASSLATGTSGGYEQYF
.,.,TRBV5-1,TRBJ1-2,TGCGCCAGCAGCTTGGAGGGGGAAGGCTACACCTTC,CASSLEGEGYTF
once,TRBD2,TRBV9,TRBJ2-6,TGTGCCAGCAGCGCACGTAGCGGGATGGACTCTGGGGCCAACGTCCTGACTTTC,CASSARSGMDSGANVLTF
few,TRBD2,TRBV29-1,TRBJ2-7,TGCAGCGTTGAGTTCCTAGCGGGAGGCGAGCAGTACTTC,CSVEFLAGGEQYF
.,TRBD2,TRBV6-2/TRBV6-3,TRBJ2-7,TGTGCCAGCAGTTATCGGCGGGGGGCCTACGAGCAGTACTTC,CASSYRRGAYEQYF
few,.,TRBV6-5,TRBJ1-4,TGTGCCAGCAGTTACACCGCAACTAATGAAAAACTGTTTTTT,CASSYTATNEKLFF